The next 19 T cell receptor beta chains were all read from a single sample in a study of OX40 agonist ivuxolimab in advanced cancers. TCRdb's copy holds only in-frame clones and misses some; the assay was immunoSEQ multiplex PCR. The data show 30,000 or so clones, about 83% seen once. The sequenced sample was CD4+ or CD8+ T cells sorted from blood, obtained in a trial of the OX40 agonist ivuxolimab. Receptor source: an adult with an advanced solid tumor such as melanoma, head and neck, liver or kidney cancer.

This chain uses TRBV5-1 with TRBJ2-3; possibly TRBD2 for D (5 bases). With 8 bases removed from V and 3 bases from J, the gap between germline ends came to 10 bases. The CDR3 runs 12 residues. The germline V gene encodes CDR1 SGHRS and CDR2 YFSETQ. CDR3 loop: CASAEGTDTQYF. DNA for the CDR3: TGCGCCAGTGCCGAGGGAACAGATACGCAGTATTTT.

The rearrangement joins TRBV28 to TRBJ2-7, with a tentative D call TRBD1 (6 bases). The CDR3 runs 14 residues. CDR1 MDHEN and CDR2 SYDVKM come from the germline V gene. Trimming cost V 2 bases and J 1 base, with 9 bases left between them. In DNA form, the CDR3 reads TGTGCCAGCAGTTTAGGACAGTTGTCCTACGAGCAGTACTTC. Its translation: CASSLGQLSYEQYF.

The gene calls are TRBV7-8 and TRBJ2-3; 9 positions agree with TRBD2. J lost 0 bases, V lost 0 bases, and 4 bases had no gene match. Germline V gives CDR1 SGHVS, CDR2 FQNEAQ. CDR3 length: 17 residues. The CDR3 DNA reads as TGTGCCAGCAGCTTAGCGCGGGCGGGAGGGAGCACAGATACGCAGTATTTT. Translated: CASSLARAGGSTDTQYF.

CDR3 DNA: TGTGCCAGCAGCCCACCCGGGGGGCGAAGTACTGAAGCTTTCTTT. Protein product: CASSPPGGRSTEAFF. The chain recombines TRBV7-2 with TRBJ1-1; TRBD1 is a possible D gene (6 bases). This CDR3 contains 15 residues. Germline CDR1 and CDR2: SGHTA and FQGNSA. Trimming took off 5 bases at V and 5 bases at J, with 18 bases between the two ends.

The CDR3 spells CASFSLGLLAGAPSSTDTQYF. In DNA, the CDR3 is TGTGCCAGTTTCTCACTCGGCTTACTAGCGGGGGCCCCCTCTAGCACAGATACGCAGTATTTT. This chain connects TRBV27 to TRBJ2-3; 11 bases align to TRBD2. This CDR3 region has 21 residues. Germline lookup yields CDR1 MNHEY and CDR2 SMNVEV (reference sequence). Trimming at V came to 9 bases and at J to 0 bases, leaving 23 bases not matched to a gene.

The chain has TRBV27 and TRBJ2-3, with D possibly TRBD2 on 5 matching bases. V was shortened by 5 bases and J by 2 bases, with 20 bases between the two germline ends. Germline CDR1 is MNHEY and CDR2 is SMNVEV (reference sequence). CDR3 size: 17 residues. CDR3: CASSPRGDPYDTDTQYF. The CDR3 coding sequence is TGTGCCAGCAGTCCCCGGGGAGATCCCTATGACACAGATACGCAGTATTTT.

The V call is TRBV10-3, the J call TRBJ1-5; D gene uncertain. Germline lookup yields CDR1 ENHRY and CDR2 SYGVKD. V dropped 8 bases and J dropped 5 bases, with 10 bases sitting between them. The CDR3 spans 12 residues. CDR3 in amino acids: CAISTGDQPQHF. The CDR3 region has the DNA TGTGCCATCTCGACCGGGGATCAGCCCCAGCATTTT.

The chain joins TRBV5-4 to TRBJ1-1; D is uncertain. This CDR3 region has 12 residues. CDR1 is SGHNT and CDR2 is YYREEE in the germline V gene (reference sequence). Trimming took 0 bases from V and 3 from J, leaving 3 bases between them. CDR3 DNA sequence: TGTGCCAGCAGCTTGGAGGACACTGAAGCTTTCTTT. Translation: CASSLEDTEAFF. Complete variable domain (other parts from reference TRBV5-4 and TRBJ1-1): ETGVTQSPTHLIKTRGQQVTLRCSSQSGHNTVSWYQQALGQGPQFIFQYYREEENGRGNFPPRFSGLQFPNYSSELNVNALELDDSALYLCASSLEDTEAFFGQGTRLTVV.

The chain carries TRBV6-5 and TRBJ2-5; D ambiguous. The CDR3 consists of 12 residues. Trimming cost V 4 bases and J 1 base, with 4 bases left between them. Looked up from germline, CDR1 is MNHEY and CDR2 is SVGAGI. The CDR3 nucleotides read TGTGCCAGCAGTTCCCTCCAAGAGACCCAGTACTTC. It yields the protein CASSSLQETQYF.

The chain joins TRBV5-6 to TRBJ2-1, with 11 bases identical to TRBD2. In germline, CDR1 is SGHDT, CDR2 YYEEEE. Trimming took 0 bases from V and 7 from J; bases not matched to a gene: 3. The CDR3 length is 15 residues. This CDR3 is CASSLELAGANEQFF. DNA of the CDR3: TGTGCCAGCAGCTTGGAACTAGCGGGAGCGAATGAGCAGTTCTTC.

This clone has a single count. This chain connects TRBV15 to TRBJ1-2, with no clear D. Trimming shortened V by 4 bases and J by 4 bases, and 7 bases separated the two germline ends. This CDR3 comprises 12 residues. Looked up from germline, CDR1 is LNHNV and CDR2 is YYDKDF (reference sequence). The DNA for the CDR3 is TGTGCCACCAGCACGGGCGGCTATGGCTACACCTTC. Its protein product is CATSTGGYGYTF.

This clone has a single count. DNA of the CDR3: TGCGCCAGCAGTGAGTCAGCGGGAGTGTCGGAGCAGTACTTC. This codes for CASSESAGVSEQYF. The chain is built from TRBV10-2 and TRBJ2-7; 8 bases are shared with TRBD2. The CDR3 has 14 amino acids. In germline, CDR1 is WSHSY, CDR2 SAAADI. J gave up 7 bases and V 0 bases, and 5 bases lay outside the gene matches.

CDR3: CASSTSPSTGWYEQYF. The CDR3 DNA sequence: TGTGCCAGTAGTACTTCCCCTTCGACAGGGTGGTACGAGCAGTACTTC. This rearrangement joins TRBV19 to TRBJ2-7, with 7 bases lining up with TRBD1. With 4 bases clipped from V and 4 bases from J, the junction kept 13 bases outside the gene matches. The germline gives CDR1 LNHDA, CDR2 SQIVND (reference sequence). The CDR3 sequence is 16 residues long.

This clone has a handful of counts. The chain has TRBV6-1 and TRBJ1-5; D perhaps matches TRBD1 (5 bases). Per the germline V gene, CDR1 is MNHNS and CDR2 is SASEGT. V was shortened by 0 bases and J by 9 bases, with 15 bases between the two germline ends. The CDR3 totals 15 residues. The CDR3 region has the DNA TGTGCCAGCAGTGAAGCGTGGAGGGCTCAGGGGCCCCAGCATTTT. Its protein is CASSEAWRAQGPQHF.

CDR3 sequence: CASSLHQGAWEQYF. The CDR3 nucleotides read TGTGCCAGCAGTTTGCACCAGGGGGCGTGGGAGCAGTACTTC. This sequence joins TRBV28 and TRBJ2-7, with 8 bases aligning to TRBD1. The CDR3 consists of 14 residues. V gave up 3 bases and J gave up 7 bases; unmatched junction bases: 8. Germline V gene data show CDR1 as MDHEN and CDR2 as SYDVKM.

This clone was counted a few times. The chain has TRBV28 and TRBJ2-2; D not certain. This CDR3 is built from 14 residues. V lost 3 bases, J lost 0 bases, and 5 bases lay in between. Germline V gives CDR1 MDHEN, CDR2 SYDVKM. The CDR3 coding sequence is TGTGCCAGCAGTTTTTTATCGAACACCGGGGAGCTGTTTTTT. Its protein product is CASSFLSNTGELFF.

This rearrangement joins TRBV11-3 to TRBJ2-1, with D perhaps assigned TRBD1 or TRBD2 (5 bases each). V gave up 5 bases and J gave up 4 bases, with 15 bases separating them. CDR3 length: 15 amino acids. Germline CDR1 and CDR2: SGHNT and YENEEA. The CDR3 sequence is CASSLGTAPYNEQFF. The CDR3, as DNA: TGTGCCAGCAGCCTTGGGACCGCACCTTACAATGAGCAGTTCTTC.

CDR3 loop: CATSRDAGPKFINYGYTF. As DNA, the CDR3 is TGTGCCACCAGCAGAGATGCGGGACCCAAGTTTATAAACTATGGCTACACCTTC. The genes are TRBV15 and TRBJ1-2; perhaps TRBD1 as D (5 bases). Trimming pared 0 bases from V and 2 bases from J, leaving 19 bases between. Per germline, CDR1 LNHNV and CDR2 YYDKDF (reference sequence). This CDR3 region has 18 residues.

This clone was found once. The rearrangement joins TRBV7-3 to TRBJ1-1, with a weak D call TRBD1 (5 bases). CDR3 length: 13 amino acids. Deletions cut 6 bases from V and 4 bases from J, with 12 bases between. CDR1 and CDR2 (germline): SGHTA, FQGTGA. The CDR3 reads CASSHYGGTEAFF. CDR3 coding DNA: TGTGCCAGCAGTCACTACGGGGGCACTGAAGCTTTCTTT.